This TCR beta chain was recovered during a study of molecular identifiers for immune sequencing clone quantification (dated by TCRdb to the late 2010s). Study-level background: In a replicate experiment, RNA from roughly 20,000 or 100,000 naive CD8 T cells was split into five aliquots, four of which were sequenced. This methods study benchmarked molecular-identifier clustering-based TCR repertoire sequencing (MIDCIRS) and TCR RNA copy counting, using CD8 T cells to do so. On the study overall, not on this receptor specifically: Without barcode sub-clustering, chimeric consensus sequences inflated TCR diversity; chimeras reached as high as 47%. Around 2.8 recovered TCR RNA copies per cell were obtained by modeling, versus roughly 10 by digital PCR, implying a capture efficiency of around 28%. In CMV-specific effector cells, clones with more than 20 RNA copies accounted for over 97% of molecules, whereas in naive cells such clones accounted for under 1%. A single cell's worth of spiked-in Jurkat TCR RNA was reported detectable even among about 1.1 million naive CD8 T cells. Identical TCR molecules sharing a barcode could cause highly expanded clone sizes to be underestimated. Naive libraries contained spiked-in Jurkat TCR RNA (more than 9 copies' worth), which is not part of the donor repertoire.

In regard to this clonotype: The antigen it recognizes is unknown. The input lacks base qualities; no much larger clone sits a single base away.

Naive CD8 T cell libraries were made from around 18,000 to 910,000 sorted cells using 10%, 30% or 50% of purified RNA. Naive CD8 T cells were FACS-sorted as CD8+CD4-CCR7+CD45RA+ on a BD FACSAria II into RLT Plus buffer. Detection sensitivity was tested by spiking Jurkat RNA equal to some 10 TCR copies' worth into samples containing roughly 19,000-1,100,000 naive CD8 T cells. CD8 T cells were enriched using RosetteSep CD8+ T Cell Enrichment Cocktail and Ficoll-Paque, and the enriched cells then underwent ACK red cell lysis. Library preparation was by PCR. These reads were obtained on a NextSeq 500. Bulk TCR libraries were made following a previously described method, with the TCR primers given in Table S5. The Qiagen AllPrep DNA/RNA kit was used to purify total RNA. Before analysis, reads from multiple sequencing runs of the same library were pooled. The original methods were these. Reads were retained only if the reads had an exact TCR constant sequence, and the retained reads were trimmed to 150 nt and grouped according to their 12-nt molecular barcodes. Reads inside each barcode group were sub-clustered using a 15% Levenshtein threshold, and a quality-weighted consensus sequence was constructed for each RNA molecule. Non-functional sequences were removed, as were lower-count sequences one edit away from another. Barcode sub-clusters with fewer than 20% of the maximum read count were removed, based on fitting two negative binomial distributions. The public reads were reanalyzed by TCRdb: fastp trimming at Q25, MiXCR alignment, in-frame beta chains only. For every CDR3 protein sequence, its rows merge into one entry that carries the most common genes and DNA. These V and J calls originate from TCRdb's pipeline instead of the authors' own analysis. The sample has 85,000 to 100,000 distinct CDR3 sequences on record, roughly 24% of them singletons. Roughly 1% of the sample belongs to the ten largest clones.

Trimming costs V 3 bases and J 3 bases, and their ends lie 10 bases apart. As encoded in the germline V gene, CDR1 is KGHDR while CDR2 is SFDVKD. The CDR3 measures 15 amino acids from cysteine to phenylalanine. The retained sequence is limited to the CDR3, 45 bases, with the frame set at the first base. This receptor chain uses TRBV24-1 and TRBJ2-2; TRBD2 might be the D gene, on 5 matching bases. The receptor was isolated from a human donor in good health. Some libraries in this study had Jurkat cell RNA spiked in. Sequenced: naive CD8+ T cells from blood, with Jurkat cell RNA spiked in. The cell subset or site label here, explained by the study, means: FACS-sorted CD8+CD4-CCR7+CD45RA+ naive T cells. The nucleotides are TGTGCCACCAGTGATGGGAGTTGGGACACCGGGGAGCTGTTTTTT. It specifies CATSDGSWDTGELFF.